This T cell receptor beta chain was sequenced in a study of T cells after yellow fever vaccination. For the study at large: SMART-Seq v4 Ultra Low Input prepared libraries from low-cell fractions.

CDR1 SEHNR and CDR2 FQNEAQ come from the germline V gene (reference sequence). The CDR3 contains 12 residues. Trimming cost V 5 bases and J 10 bases, with 14 bases left between them. This clonotype was seen a few times. Antigen unknown. TCRdb analysed the 5' RACE reads with MiXCR anew, one entry per CDR3 protein. The table lists just under 600,000 distinct CDR3 sequences, less than 15% of them singletons. Study results and caveats: Although the secondary response was weaker, it peaked faster, at day 5 versus 15.

The TCR comes from a man aged 30 to 39 who received the YFV17D yellow fever vaccine. The chain employs TRBV7-9 and TRBJ1-2; no clear D gene. Sample: PBMCs, taken on the day of the yellow fever booster vaccination. The CDR3 protein is CASSPAGPIYTF. The CDR3 region has the DNA TGTGCCAGCAGCCCTGCGGGCCCGATCTACACCTTC.